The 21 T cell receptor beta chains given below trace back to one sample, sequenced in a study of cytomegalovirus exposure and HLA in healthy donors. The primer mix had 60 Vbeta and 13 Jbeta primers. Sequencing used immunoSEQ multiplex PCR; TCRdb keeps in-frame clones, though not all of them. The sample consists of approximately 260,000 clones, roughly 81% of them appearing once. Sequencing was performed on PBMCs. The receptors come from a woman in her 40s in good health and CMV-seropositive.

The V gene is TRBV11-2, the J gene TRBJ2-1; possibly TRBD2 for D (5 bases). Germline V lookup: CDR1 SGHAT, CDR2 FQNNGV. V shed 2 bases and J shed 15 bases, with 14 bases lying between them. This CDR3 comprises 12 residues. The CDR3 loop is CASSLSTGILFF. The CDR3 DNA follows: TGTGCCAGCAGCTTATCCACGGGAATTCTGTTCTTC.

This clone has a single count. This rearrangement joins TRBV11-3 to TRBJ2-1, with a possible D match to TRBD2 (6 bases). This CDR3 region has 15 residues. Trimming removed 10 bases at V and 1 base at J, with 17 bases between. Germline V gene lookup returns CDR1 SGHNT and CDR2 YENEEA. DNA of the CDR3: TGTGCCACCGCCACGGGGGAGGAGTCCTACAATGAGCAGTTCTTC. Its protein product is CATATGEESYNEQFF. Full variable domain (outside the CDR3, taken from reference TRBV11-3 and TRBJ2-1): EAGVVQSPRYKIIEKKQPVAFWCNPISGHNTLYWYLQNLGQGPELLIRYENEEAVDDSQLPKDRFSAERLKGVDSTLKIQPAELGDSAVYLCATATGEESYNEQFFGPGTRLTVL.

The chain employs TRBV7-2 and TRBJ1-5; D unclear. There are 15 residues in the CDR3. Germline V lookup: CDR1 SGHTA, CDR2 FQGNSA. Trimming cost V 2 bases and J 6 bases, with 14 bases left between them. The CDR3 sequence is CASSLLGRIGQPQHF. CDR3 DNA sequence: TGTGCCAGCAGCTTACTGGGGAGAATTGGTCAGCCCCAGCATTTT.

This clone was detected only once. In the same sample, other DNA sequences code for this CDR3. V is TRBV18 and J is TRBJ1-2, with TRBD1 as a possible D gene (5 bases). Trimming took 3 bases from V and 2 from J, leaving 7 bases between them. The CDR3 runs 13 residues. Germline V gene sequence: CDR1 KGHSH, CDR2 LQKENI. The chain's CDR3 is CASSPGQNYGYTF. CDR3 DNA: TGTGCCAGCTCACCGGGGCAGAACTATGGCTACACCTTC.

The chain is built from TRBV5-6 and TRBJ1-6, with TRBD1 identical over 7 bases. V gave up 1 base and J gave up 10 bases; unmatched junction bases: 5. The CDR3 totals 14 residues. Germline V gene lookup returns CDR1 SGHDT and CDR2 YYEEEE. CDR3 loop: CASSLLTGASPLHF. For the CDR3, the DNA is TGTGCCAGCAGCTTGTTAACAGGGGCCTCACCCCTCCACTTT.

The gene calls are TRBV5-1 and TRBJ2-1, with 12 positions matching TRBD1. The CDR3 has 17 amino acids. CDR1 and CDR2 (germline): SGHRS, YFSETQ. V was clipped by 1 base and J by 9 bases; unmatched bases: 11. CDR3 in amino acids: CASSLRGTGGDRGEQFF. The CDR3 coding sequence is TGCGCCAGCAGCTTGAGAGGGACAGGGGGCGATAGGGGTGAGCAGTTCTTC.

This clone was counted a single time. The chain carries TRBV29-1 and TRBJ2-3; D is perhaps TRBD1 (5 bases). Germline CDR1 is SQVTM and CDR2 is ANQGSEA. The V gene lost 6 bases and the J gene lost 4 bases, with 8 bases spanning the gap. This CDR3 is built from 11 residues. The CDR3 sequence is CSVAGSDTQYF. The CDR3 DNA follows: TGCAGCGTGGCAGGGTCAGATACGCAGTATTTT.

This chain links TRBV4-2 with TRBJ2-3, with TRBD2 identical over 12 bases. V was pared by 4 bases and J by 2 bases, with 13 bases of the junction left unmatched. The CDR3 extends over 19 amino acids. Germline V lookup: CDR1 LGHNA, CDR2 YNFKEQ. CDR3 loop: CASSPSQKGLAGSTDTQYF. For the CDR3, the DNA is TGTGCCAGCAGCCCAAGCCAGAAAGGACTAGCGGGGTCCACAGATACGCAGTATTTT.

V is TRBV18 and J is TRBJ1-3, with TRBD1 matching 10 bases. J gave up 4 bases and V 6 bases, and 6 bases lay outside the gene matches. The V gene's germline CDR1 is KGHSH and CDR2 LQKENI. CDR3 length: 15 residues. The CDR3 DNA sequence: TGTGCCAGCTCCGGGACAGGGGTAGGCGGAAACACCATATATTTT. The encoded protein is CASSGTGVGGNTIYF.

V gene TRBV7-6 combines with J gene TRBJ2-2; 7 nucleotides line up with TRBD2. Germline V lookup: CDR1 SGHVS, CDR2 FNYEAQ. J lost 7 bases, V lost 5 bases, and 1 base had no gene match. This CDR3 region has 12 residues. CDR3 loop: CASSRGGGELFF. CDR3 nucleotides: TGTGCCAGCAGCCGCGGGGGCGGGGAGCTGTTTTTT.

The CDR3 reads CASGLARNSYEQYF. The CDR3 DNA is TGTGCCAGCGGGCTAGCGCGTAACTCCTACGAGCAGTACTTC. The chain combines TRBV28 with TRBJ2-7; tentatively, D is TRBD2 (6 bases). Per germline, CDR1 MDHEN and CDR2 SYDVKM. The V end lost 8 bases, the J end lost 0 bases, and 14 bases lay between the germline ends. The CDR3 has 14 residues.

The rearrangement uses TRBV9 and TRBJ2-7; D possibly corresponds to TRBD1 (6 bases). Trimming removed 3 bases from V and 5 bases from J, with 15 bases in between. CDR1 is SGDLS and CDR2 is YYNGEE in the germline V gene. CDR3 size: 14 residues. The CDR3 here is CASSALRGMDEQYF. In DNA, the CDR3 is TGTGCCAGCAGCGCGCTCAGGGGTATGGACGAGCAGTACTTC. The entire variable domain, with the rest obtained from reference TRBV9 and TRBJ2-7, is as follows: DSGVTQTPKHLITATGQRVTLRCSPRSGDLSVYWYQQSLDQGLQFLIQYYNGEERAKGNILERFSAQQFPDLHSELNLSSLELGDSALYFCASSALRGMDEQYFGPGTRLTVT.

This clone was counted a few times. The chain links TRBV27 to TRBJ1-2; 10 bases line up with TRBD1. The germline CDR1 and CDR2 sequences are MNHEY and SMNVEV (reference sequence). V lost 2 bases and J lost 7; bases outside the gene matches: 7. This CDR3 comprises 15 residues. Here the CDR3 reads CASSLEGQGIAGYTF. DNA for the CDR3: TGTGCCAGCAGTTTAGAGGGACAGGGGATCGCTGGCTACACCTTC.

As DNA, the CDR3 is TGTGCCAGTAGTATCCTAGCGGGAGAGAAAGAGACCCAGTACTTC. This sequence encodes CASSILAGEKETQYF. The gene calls are TRBV19 and TRBJ2-5, with 10 bases that match TRBD2. The CDR3 runs 15 residues. Germline CDR1 and CDR2: LNHDA and SQIVND (reference sequence). J gave up 3 bases and V 3 bases, and 4 bases lay outside the gene matches.

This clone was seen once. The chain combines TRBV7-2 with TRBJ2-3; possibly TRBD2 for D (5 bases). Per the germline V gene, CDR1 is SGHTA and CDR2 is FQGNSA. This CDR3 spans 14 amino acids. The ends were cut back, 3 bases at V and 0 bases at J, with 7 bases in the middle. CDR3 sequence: CASSFGGSTDTQYF. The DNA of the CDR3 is TGTGCCAGCAGCTTTGGCGGGAGCACAGATACGCAGTATTTT.

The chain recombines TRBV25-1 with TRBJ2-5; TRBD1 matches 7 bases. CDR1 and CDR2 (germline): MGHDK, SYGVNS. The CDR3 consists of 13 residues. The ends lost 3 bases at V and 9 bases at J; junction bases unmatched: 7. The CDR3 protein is CASSETGMEPQYF. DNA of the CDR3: TGTGCCAGCAGTGAGACAGGGATGGAGCCCCAGTACTTC.

The CDR3 here is CASSPKRTGTNTGELFF. CDR3 DNA: TGCGCCAGCAGCCCAAAGCGGACAGGGACGAACACCGGGGAGCTGTTTTTT. This chain uses TRBV5-1 with TRBJ2-2; 8 bases agree with TRBD1. Germline trimming cut 4 bases from V and 0 bases from J; bases unmatched to any gene: 8. CDR1 is SGHRS, CDR2 YFSETQ, per germline. This CDR3 contains 17 residues. The whole variable domain, remainder taken from reference TRBV5-1 and TRBJ2-2, is KAGVTQTPRYLIKTRGQQVTLSCSPISGHRSVSWYQQTPGQGLQFLFEYFSETQRNKGNFPGRFSGRQFSNSRSEMNVSTLELGDSALYLCASSPKRTGTNTGELFFGEGSRLTVL.

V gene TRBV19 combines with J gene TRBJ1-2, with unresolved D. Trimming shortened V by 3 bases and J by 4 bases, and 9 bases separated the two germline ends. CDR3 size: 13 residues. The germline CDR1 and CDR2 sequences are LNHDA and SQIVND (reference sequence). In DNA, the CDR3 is TGTGCCAGTAGTATTTCAGTAACCTATGGCTACACCTTC. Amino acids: CASSISVTYGYTF.

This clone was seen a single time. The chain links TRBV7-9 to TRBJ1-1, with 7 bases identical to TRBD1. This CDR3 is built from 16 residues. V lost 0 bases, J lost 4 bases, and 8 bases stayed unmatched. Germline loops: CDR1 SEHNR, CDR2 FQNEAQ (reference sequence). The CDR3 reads CASSLARAGGSTEAFF. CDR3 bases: TGTGCCAGCAGCTTAGCGAGAGCAGGGGGGAGCACTGAAGCTTTCTTT. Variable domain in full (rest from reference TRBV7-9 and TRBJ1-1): DTGVSQNPRHKITKRGQNVTFRCDPISEHNRLYWYRQTLGQGPEFLTYFQNEAQLEKSRLLSDRFSAERPKGSFSTLEIQRTEQGDSAMYLCASSLARAGGSTEAFFGQGTRLTVV.

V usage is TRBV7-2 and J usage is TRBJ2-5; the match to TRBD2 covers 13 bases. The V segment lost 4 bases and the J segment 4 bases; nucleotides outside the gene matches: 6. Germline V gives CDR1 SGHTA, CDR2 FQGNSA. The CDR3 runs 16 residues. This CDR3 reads CASSSKTSGRIETQYF. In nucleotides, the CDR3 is TGTGCCAGCAGCTCAAAGACTAGCGGGAGGATAGAGACCCAGTACTTC.

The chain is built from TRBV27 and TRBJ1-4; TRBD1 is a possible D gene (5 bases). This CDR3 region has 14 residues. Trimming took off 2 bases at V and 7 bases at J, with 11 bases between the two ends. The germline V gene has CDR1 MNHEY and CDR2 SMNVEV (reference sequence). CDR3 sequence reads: CASSLAGQGEKLFF. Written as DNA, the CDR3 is TGTGCCAGCAGTTTAGCGGGGCAGGGTGAAAAACTGTTTTTT.